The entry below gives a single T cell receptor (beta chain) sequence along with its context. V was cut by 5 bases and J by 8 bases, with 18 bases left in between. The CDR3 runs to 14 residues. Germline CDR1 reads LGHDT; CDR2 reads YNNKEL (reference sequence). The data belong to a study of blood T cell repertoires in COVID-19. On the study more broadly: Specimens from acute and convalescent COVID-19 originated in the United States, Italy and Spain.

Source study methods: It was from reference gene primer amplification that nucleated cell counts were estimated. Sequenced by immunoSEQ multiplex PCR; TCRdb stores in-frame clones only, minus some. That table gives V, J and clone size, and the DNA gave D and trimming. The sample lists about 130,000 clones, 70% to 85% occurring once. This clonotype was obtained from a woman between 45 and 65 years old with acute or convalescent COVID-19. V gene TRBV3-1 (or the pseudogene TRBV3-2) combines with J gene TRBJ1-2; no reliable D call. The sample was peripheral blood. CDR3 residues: CASSAHAVPGGYTF. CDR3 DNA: TGTGCCAGCAGCGCGCATGCGGTGCCCGGGGGCTACACCTTC.